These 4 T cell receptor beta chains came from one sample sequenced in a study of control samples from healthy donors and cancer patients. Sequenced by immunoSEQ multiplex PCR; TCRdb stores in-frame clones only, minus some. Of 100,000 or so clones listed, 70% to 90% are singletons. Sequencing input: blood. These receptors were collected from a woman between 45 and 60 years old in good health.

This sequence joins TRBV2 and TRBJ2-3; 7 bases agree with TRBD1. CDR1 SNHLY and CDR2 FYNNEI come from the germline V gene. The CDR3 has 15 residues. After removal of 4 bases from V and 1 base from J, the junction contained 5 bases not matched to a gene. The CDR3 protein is CASSATGYGTDTQYF. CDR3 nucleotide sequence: TGTGCCAGCAGTGCGACAGGGTATGGCACAGATACGCAGTATTTT.

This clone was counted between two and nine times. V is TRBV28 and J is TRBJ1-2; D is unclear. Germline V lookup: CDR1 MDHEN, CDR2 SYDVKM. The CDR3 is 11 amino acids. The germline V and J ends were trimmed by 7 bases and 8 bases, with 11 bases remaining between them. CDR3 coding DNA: TGTGCCAGCAAAGAGGGAAGGGGCTACACCTTC. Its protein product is CASKEGRGYTF.

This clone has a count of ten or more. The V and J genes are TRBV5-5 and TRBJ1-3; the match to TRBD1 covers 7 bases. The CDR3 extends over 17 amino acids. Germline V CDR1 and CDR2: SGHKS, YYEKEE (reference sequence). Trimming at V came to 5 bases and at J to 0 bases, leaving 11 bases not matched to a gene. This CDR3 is CASRNRDSDNSGNTIYF. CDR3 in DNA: TGTGCCAGCAGGAACCGGGACAGTGATAACTCTGGAAACACCATATATTTT.

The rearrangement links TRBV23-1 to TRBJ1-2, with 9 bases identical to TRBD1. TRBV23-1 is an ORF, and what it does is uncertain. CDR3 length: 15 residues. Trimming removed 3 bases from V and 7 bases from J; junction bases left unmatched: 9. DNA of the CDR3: TGCGCCAGCAGTCAGTCGACAGGGGGGTTTTGTGGCTACACCTTC. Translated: CASSQSTGGFCGYTF.